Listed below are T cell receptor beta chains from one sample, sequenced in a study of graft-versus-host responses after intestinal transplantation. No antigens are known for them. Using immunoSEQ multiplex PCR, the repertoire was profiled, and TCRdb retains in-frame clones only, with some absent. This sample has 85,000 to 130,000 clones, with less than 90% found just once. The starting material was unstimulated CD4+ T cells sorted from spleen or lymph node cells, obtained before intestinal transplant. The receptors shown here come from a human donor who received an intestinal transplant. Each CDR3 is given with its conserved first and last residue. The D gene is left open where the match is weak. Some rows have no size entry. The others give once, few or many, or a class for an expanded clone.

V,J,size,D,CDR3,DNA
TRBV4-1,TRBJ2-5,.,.,CASSQDWGQGETQYF,TGCGCCAGCAGCCAAGACTGGGGACAAGGGGAGACCCAGTACTTC
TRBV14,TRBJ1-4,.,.,CASSPTGDEKLFF,TGTGCCAGCAGCCCTACGGGGGACGAAAAACTGTTTTTT
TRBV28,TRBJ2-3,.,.,CASSPPDTDTQYF,TGTGCCAGCAGTCCCCCGGACACAGATACGCAGTATTTT
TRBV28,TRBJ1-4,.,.,CASSSSSRNNEKLFF,TGTGCCAGCAGTTCTTCCAGCCGAAATAATGAAAAACTGTTTTTT
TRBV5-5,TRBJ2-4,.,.,CASSLLSGLNIQYF,TGTGCCAGCAGCTTATTATCGGGATTAAACATTCAGTACTTC
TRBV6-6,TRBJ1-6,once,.,CAISVGGRRVDSPLHF,TGTGCCATCAGTGTTGGGGGCCGCCGGGTCGATTCACCCCTCCACTTT
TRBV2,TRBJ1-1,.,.,CASSVQGQAFF,TGTGCCAGCAGTGTACAGGGACAAGCTTTCTTT
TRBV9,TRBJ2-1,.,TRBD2,CASSVGGLASYNEQFF,TGTGCCAGCAGCGTAGGGGGACTAGCCTCCTACAATGAGCAGTTCTTC
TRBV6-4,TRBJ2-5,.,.,CASRTGDSPPRETQYF,TGTGCCAGCAGGACGGGGGACAGTCCCCCCCGGGAGACCCAGTACTTC
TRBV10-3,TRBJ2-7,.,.,CAIRGGGYEQYF,TGTGCCATCAGGGGAGGGGGCTACGAGCAGTACTTC
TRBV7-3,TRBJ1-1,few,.,CASSLTGPDTEAFF,TGTGCCAGCAGCTTAACAGGGCCCGACACTGAAGCTTTCTTT
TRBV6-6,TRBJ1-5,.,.,CASSTSWTEHNQPQHF,TGTGCCAGCAGTACCTCTTGGACGGAACACAATCAGCCCCAGCATTTT
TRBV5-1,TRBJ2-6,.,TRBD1,CASRDRGGSGANVLTF,TGCGCCAGCAGGGACAGGGGGGGCTCTGGGGCCAACGTCCTGACTTTC
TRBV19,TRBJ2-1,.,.,CASRERVHEQFF,TGTGCCAGTAGAGAGCGTGTGCATGAGCAGTTCTTC
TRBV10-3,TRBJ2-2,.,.,CAISVAGELFF,TGTGCCATCAGTGTCGCCGGGGAGCTGTTTTTT
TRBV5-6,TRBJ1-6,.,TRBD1,CASSRDRGRGDSPLHF,TGTGCCAGCAGCCGGGACAGGGGGCGCGGGGATTCACCCCTCCACTTT
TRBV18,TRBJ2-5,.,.,CASSPLRETQYF,TGTGCCAGCTCACCACTCCGGGAGACCCAGTACTTC
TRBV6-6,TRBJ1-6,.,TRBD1,CASSYGTGNNSPLHF,TGTGCCAGCAGTTACGGGACAGGGAATAATTCACCCCTCCACTTT
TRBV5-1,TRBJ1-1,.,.,CASSNTRGTEAFF,TGCGCCAGCAGCAATACCAGGGGCACTGAAGCTTTCTTT
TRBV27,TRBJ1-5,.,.,CASSLTRDSNQPQHF,TGTGCCAGCAGTTTAACCAGGGATAGCAATCAGCCCCAGCATTTT
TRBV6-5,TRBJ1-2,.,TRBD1,CASSYPRTGGGYGYTF,TGTGCCAGCAGTTACCCTCGGACAGGGGGAGGGTATGGCTACACCTTC
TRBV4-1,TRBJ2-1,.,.,CASSHRFTGVAYNEQFF,TGCGCCAGCAGCCACAGATTCACGGGAGTCGCCTACAATGAGCAGTTCTTC
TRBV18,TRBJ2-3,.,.,CASSPLLTPSTDTQYF,TGTGCCAGCTCACCTCTTCTCACACCAAGCACAGATACGCAGTATTTT
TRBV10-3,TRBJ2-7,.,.,CAISEAGRSYEQYF,TGTGCCATCAGTGAGGCAGGGCGGTCCTACGAGCAGTACTTC